This T cell receptor (beta chain) was identified in a study of graft-versus-host responses after intestinal transplantation. General observations from the study: Early after transplant, HvG clones declined as circulating GvH clones peaked. Marrow from the recipient contained GvH clones, some of which had appeared first in ileum or blood.

As for this clone: Its antigen is unidentified.

Profiling relied on immunoSEQ multiplex PCR, and the TCRdb table lists in-frame clones only, not all of them. The repertoire includes about 90,000 clones, roughly four fifths of them detected once, and approximately 17% sits in the top ten. Sequences were derived from unstimulated CD8+ T cells sorted from spleen or lymph node cells, sampled before intestinal transplant. The receptor's source is a human donor who received an intestinal transplant.

The CDR3 region has the DNA TGTGCCACCAGCAGAGATGAGTTTTTTAGCTCCTACGAGCAGTACTTC. As protein: CATSRDEFFSSYEQYF. The rearrangement uses TRBV15 and TRBJ2-7; the D is unclear. The CDR3 contains 16 residues. Trimming left V 0 bases short and J 0 bases short, with 12 bases between. Germline V gives CDR1 LNHNV, CDR2 YYDKDF (reference sequence). The full variable domain, completed using reference TRBV15 and TRBJ2-7, is DAMVIQNPRYQVTQFGKPVTLSCSQTLNHNVMYWYQQKSSQAPKLLFHYYDKDFNNEADTPDNFQSRRPNTSFCFLDIRSPGLGDTAMYLCATSRDEFFSSYEQYFGPGTRLTVT.